This record covers a single T cell receptor (beta chain). What it binds is unknown. These data come from a study of blood T cells in healthy people across ages. Findings of the study overall: Older age went with lower TCR beta diversity per million T cells, in a roughly linear way. Correlation between TCR beta diversity and naive T cell percentage was strong.

This CDR3 is built from 15 residues. Germline V gene data show CDR1 as KGHDR and CDR2 as SFDVKD. V lost 4 bases and J 3 bases, leaving 13 bases between the germline ends. Then a second PCR, running roughly 6 to 12 cycles, was carried out with a sample-barcoded 5' primer and a J-beta primer mix. TCRdb reprocessed the 5' RACE reads with MiXCR, giving one entry per CDR3 protein. Among more than 500,000 distinct CDR3 sequences, about 26% were seen once, and the ten largest hold approximately 3.3%. Isolation yielded PBMCs, at least 7 million per sample, in every case. In addition, the sample was reused for a study of T cells of mothers and their children. That publication notes: Biologically related mothers and children overlapped slightly more than unrelated pairs, a non-significant difference.

Sequencing was carried out using blood. This receptor was obtained from a boy between 2 and 15 years old in good health. The V gene is TRBV24-1, the J gene TRBJ2-3; D may be TRBD2 (6 bases). CDR3 bases: TGTGCCACCAGTGAAAGGGGTGGAGGGACAGATACGCAGTATTTT. It yields the protein CATSERGGGTDTQYF.